Below are 15 T cell receptor beta chains sequenced from a single sample in a study of CD8+CD57+ T cells in acquired aplastic anemia. Genomic DNA, serving as template, underwent TCR beta VDJ and CDR3 profiling. TCRdb passed the reads through MiXCR, listing each CDR3 protein once. Here the sample spans 200,000 to 250,000 distinct CDR3 sequences, roughly 35% being singletons. Sequenced input: sorted CD4+, CD8+, or CD8+CD57+ T cells (not recorded which) from PBMCs. The receptors come from a human donor in good health, serving as a control.

This clonotype was detected ten times or more. The chain has TRBV5-1 and TRBJ1-2, with D possibly TRBD1 on 5 matching bases. The germline V gene has CDR1 SGHRS and CDR2 YFSETQ. Trimming shortened V by 4 bases and J by 3 bases, and 13 bases separated the two germline ends. The CDR3 consists of 14 residues. The CDR3 DNA reads TGCGCCAGCAGCCATGGGGGGGACGACTATGGCTACACCTTC. Amino acids: CASSHGGDDYGYTF.

This clonotype was counted ten times or more. This chain connects TRBV20-1 to TRBJ1-1, with a weak D call TRBD1 (5 bases). Germline CDR1 reads DFQATT; CDR2 reads SNEGSKA (reference sequence). CDR3 length: 13 amino acids. V was pared by 6 bases and J by 8 bases, with 19 bases between. CDR3: CSATQFQGREAFF. In DNA form, the CDR3 reads TGCAGTGCCACCCAATTTCAGGGAAGGGAAGCTTTCTTT.

With regard to this clonotype: This may be a read error, as it is one base from a much larger clone. V usage is TRBV20-1 and J usage is TRBJ1-5; TRBD1 matches 8 bases. J gave up 7 bases and V 3 bases, and 5 bases lay outside the gene matches. The CDR3 covers 13 residues. The V gene's germline CDR1 is DFQATT and CDR2 SNEGSKA (reference sequence). The CDR3 nucleotides read TGCAGTGCTAGCAGGGGGCGGGGACAGCCCCAGCATTTT. As protein: CSASRGRGQPQHF.

In its sample, this clonotype was seen a few times. J is TRBJ1-6 and V is TRBV20-1; a possible D gene is TRBD1 (6 bases). Trimming pared 1 base from V and 10 bases from J, leaving 20 bases between. The CDR3 is made up of 16 amino acids. The V gene's germline CDR1 is DFQATT and CDR2 SNEGSKA (reference sequence). The CDR3 DNA follows: TGCAGTGCTAGAGTTACGACAGGCGTACGACCATCACCCCTCCACTTT. Translation gives CSARVTTGVRPSPLHF.

This clonotype was seen at least ten times. CDR3: CSARAPGTSGTSADTQYF. In DNA form, the CDR3 reads TGCAGTGCTAGAGCTCCGGGGACTAGCGGGACCTCGGCAGATACGCAGTATTTT. The chain couples TRBV20-1 to TRBJ2-3, with 13 bases lining up with TRBD2. With 1 base clipped from V and 4 bases from J, the junction kept 11 bases outside the gene matches. Per the germline V gene, CDR1 is DFQATT and CDR2 is SNEGSKA (reference sequence). This CDR3 contains 18 residues.

The V gene is TRBV10-3, the J gene TRBJ1-2; 8 bases line up with TRBD1. V gave up 8 bases and J gave up 4 bases; unmatched junction bases: 9. Per the germline V gene, CDR1 is ENHRY and CDR2 is SYGVKD. This CDR3 has 14 residues. The CDR3 region is CAIGTGQGSYGYTF. The CDR3 DNA reads TGTGCCATCGGGACAGGACAGGGTAGCTATGGCTACACCTTC.

This clonotype was seen a few times. This chain uses TRBV18 with TRBJ2-1; D perhaps matches TRBD2 (7 bases). This CDR3 comprises 16 residues. Germline CDR1 reads KGHSH; CDR2 reads LQKENI. V lost 2 bases, J lost 6 bases, and 17 bases lay in between. CDR3 DNA: TGTGCCAGCTCACCATCGGGGGGCGTAGGTTTCAATGAGCAGTTCTTC. Amino acid sequence: CASSPSGGVGFNEQFF.

This clonotype was counted a single time. This may stem from a read error, because a much larger clone lies one nucleotide away. The CDR3 loop reads CASSLAKDDEQFF. The CDR3 DNA sequence: TGTGCCAGCAGCTTAGCAAAGGACGATGAGCAGTTCTTC. The chain has TRBV7-8 and TRBJ2-1, with D unresolved. Trimming shortened V by 0 bases and J by 8 bases, and 8 bases separated the two germline ends. Germline CDR1 is SGHVS and CDR2 is FQNEAQ. The length of the CDR3 is 13 residues.

The chain combines TRBV20-1 with TRBJ1-2, with D possibly matching TRBD1 (5 bases). The CDR3 is 15 residues long. Trimming shortened V by 5 bases and J by 2 bases, and 18 bases separated the two germline ends. Per germline, CDR1 DFQATT and CDR2 SNEGSKA (reference sequence). The CDR3 DNA is TGCAGTGCTGTTGACGGGGCGGGGAGGAACTATGGCTACACCTTC. This codes for CSAVDGAGRNYGYTF.

This clonotype was observed at least ten times. V gene TRBV15 combines with J gene TRBJ2-1; 8 bases match TRBD2. J was trimmed by 2 bases and V by 9 bases; bases with no gene match: 3. Germline CDR1 LNHNV, CDR2 YYDKDF (reference sequence). The CDR3 is made up of 13 amino acids. The CDR3 sequence: CATRTSPYNEQFF. The CDR3, as DNA: TGTGCCACTCGGACTAGCCCCTACAATGAGCAGTTCTTC.

This sequence joins TRBV5-1 and TRBJ1-2; 8 bases fit TRBD1. The germline V gene has CDR1 SGHRS and CDR2 YFSETQ. The CDR3 is 13 amino acids. Trimming took 2 bases from V and 6 from J; bases not matched to a gene: 3. Here the CDR3 DNA reads TGCGCCAGCAGCTTTCAGACAGGGGATGGCTACACCTTC. It yields the protein CASSFQTGDGYTF. Drawing the rest from reference TRBV5-1 and TRBJ1-2, the complete variable domain is KAGVTQTPRYLIKTRGQQVTLSCSPISGHRSVSWYQQTPGQGLQFLFEYFSETQRNKGNFPGRFSGRQFSNSRSEMNVSTLELGDSALYLCASSFQTGDGYTFGSGTRLTVV.

This clonotype was picked up many times. The chain is built from TRBV20-1 and TRBJ2-1, with D unresolved. V dropped 0 bases and J dropped 2 bases, with 8 bases sitting between them. The V gene's germline CDR1 is DFQATT and CDR2 SNEGSKA (reference sequence). The CDR3 has 14 residues. CDR3 region: CSAREQSTYNEQFF. The CDR3 nucleotides read TGCAGTGCTAGAGAACAGTCCACCTACAATGAGCAGTTCTTC.

The rearrangement joins TRBV2 to TRBJ2-1; maybe TRBD2 (6 bases). The CDR3 runs to 15 residues. Trimming left V 1 base short and J 0 bases short, with 7 bases between. Germline V lookup: CDR1 SNHLY, CDR2 FYNNEI. CDR3 DNA sequence: TGTGCCAGCAGTGAAGAGGAGGGCTCCTACAATGAGCAGTTCTTC. Its protein is CASSEEEGSYNEQFF.

This chain joins TRBV5-6 and TRBJ2-3; 8 positions agree with TRBD2. The V segment lost 2 bases and the J segment 11 bases; nucleotides outside the gene matches: 10. The CDR3 runs to 14 residues. The germline gives CDR1 SGHDT, CDR2 YYEEEE. The CDR3 nucleotides are TGTGCCAGCAGCTTAGCGGGGGAGTACAATGAGCAGTATTTT. Protein sequence: CASSLAGEYNEQYF.

A note on this clonotype: This clone may be a read error of a much larger clone one base away. The chain has TRBV11-1 and TRBJ1-2, with TRBD1 identical over 10 bases. This CDR3 is built from 13 residues. Trimming removed 9 bases from V and 5 bases from J; junction bases left unmatched: 6. Germline-derived CDR1 and CDR2 are SGHAT and FQDESV (reference sequence). The CDR3 DNA sequence: TGTGCCAGTTCGTGGACAGGGGGGTATGGCTACACCTTC. Translating gives CASSWTGGYGYTF.